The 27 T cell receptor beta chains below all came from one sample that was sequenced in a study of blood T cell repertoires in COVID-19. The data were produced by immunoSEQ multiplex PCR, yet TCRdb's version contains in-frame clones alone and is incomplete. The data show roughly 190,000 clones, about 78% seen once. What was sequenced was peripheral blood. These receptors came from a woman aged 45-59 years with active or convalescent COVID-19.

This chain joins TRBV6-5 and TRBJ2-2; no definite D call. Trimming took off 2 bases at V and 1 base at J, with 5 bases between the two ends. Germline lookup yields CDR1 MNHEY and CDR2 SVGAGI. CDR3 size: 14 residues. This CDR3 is CASSYIGNTGELFF. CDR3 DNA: TGTGCCAGCAGTTACATCGGGAACACCGGGGAGCTGTTTTTT.

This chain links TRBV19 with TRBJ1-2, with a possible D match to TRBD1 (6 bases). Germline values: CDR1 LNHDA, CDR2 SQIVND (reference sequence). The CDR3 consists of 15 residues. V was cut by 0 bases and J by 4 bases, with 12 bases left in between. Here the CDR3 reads CASSIDQGRIYGYTF. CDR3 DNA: TGTGCCAGTAGTATAGATCAGGGGCGGATCTATGGCTACACCTTC.

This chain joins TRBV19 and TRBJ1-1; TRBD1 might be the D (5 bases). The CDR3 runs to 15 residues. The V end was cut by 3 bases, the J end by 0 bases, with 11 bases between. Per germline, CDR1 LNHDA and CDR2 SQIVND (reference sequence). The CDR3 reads CASSMSGGMNTEAFF. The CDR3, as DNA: TGTGCCAGTAGTATGTCGGGGGGAATGAACACTGAAGCTTTCTTT.

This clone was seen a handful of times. CDR3 amino acids: CASSLSGSASGYTF. CDR3 DNA: TGTGCCAGCAGCTTATCCGGGTCGGCATCAGGCTACACCTTC. This chain joins TRBV7-2 and TRBJ1-2; no clear D. V was shortened by 2 bases and J by 8 bases, with 15 bases between the two germline ends. There are 14 residues in the CDR3. Germline CDR1 reads SGHTA; CDR2 reads FQGNSA.

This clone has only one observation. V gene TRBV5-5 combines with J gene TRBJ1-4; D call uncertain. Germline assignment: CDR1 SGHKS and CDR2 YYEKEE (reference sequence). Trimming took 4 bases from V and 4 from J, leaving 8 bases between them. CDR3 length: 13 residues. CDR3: CASSLSLNEKLFF. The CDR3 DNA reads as TGTGCCAGCAGCCTATCACTTAATGAAAAACTGTTTTTT.

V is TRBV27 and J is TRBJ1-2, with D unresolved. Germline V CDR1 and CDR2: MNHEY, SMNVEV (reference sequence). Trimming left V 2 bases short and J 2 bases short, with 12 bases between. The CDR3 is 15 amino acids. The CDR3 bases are TGTGCCAGCAGTTTAGGGCCGGGGTTAAACTATGGCTACACCTTC. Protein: CASSLGPGLNYGYTF.

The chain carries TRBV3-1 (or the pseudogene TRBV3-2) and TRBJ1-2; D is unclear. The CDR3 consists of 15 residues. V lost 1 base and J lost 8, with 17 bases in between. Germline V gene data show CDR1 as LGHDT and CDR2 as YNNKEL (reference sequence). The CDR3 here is CASSQALTARRGYTF. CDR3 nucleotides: TGTGCCAGCAGCCAAGCTCTTACGGCAAGGAGAGGCTACACCTTC.

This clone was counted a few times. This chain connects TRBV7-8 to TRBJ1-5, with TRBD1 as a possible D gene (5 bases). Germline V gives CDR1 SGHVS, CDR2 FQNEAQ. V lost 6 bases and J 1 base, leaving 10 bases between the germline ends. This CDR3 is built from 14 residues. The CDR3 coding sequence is TGTGCCAGCAGACTCTCAGGGAGCAATCAGCCCCAGCATTTT. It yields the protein CASRLSGSNQPQHF.

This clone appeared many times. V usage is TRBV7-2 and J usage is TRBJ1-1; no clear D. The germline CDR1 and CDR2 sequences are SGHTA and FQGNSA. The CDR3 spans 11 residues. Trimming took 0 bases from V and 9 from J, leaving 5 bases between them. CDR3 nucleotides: TGTGCCAGCAGCTTAGCGCACAAAGCTTTCTTT. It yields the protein CASSLAHKAFF.

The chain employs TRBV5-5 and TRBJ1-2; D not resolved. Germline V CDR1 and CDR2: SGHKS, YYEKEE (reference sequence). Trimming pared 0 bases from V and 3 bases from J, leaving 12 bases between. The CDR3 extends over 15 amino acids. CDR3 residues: CASSLAGGWDYGYTF. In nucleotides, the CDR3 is TGTGCCAGCAGCTTGGCCGGCGGGTGGGACTATGGCTACACCTTC.

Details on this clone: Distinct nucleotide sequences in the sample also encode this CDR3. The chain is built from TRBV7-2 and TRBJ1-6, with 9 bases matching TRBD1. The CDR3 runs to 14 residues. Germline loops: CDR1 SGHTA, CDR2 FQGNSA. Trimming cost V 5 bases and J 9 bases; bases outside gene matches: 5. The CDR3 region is CASSPDRGGSPLHF. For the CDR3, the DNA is TGTGCCAGCAGCCCGGACAGGGGCGGTTCACCCCTCCACTTT.

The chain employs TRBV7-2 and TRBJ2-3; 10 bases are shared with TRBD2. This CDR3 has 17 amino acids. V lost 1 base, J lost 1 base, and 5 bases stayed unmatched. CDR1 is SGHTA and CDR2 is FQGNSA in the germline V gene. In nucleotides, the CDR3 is TGTGCCAGCAGCTTAGGCCCCCTAGCGGGGGGCACAGATACGCAGTATTTT. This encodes CASSLGPLAGGTDTQYF.

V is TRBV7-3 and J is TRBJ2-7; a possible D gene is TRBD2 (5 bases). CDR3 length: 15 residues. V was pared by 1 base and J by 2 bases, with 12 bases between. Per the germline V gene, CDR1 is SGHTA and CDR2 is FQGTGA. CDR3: CASSLNGGPTYEQYF. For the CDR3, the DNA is TGTGCCAGCAGCTTAAACGGCGGGCCTACCTACGAGCAGTACTTC.

DNA of the CDR3: TGTGCCAGTAGTATAGCAACTAGCGGGGTGCGGGGGGAGCAGTTCTTC. Protein product: CASSIATSGVRGEQFF. The rearrangement uses TRBV19 and TRBJ2-1; 10 bases are a match to TRBD2. Germline CDR1 reads LNHDA; CDR2 reads SQIVND (reference sequence). CDR3 length equals 16 residues. V was pared by 1 base and J by 10 bases, with 10 bases of the junction left unmatched. The full variable domain, completed using reference TRBV19 and TRBJ2-1, is DGGITQSPKYLFRKEGQNVTLSCEQNLNHDAMYWYRQDPGQGLRLIYYSQIVNDFQKGDIAEGYSVSREKKESFPLTVTSAQKNPTAFYLCASSIATSGVRGEQFFGPGTRLTVL.

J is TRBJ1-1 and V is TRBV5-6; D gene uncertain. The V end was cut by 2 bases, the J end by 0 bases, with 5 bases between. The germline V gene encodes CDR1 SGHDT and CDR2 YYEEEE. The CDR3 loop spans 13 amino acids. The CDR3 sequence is CASSFLMNTEAFF. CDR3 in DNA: TGTGCCAGCAGCTTTCTTATGAACACTGAAGCTTTCTTT.

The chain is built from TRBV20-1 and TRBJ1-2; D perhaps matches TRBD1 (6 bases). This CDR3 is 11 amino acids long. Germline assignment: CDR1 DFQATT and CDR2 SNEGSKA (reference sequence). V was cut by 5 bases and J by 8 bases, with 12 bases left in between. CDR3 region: CSAPRGGGYTF. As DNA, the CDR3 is TGCAGTGCTCCCAGGGGTGGCGGCTACACCTTC.

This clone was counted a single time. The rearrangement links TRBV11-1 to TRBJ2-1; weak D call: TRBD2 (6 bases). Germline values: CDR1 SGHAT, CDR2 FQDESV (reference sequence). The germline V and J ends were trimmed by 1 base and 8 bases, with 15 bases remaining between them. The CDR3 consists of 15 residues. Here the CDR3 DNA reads TGTGCCAGCAGCTTAGGCGGGAAATTTACCCATGAGCAGTTCTTC. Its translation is CASSLGGKFTHEQFF.

The CDR3 protein is CASSIGREGNTEAFF. CDR3 coding DNA: TGTGCCAGCAGTATCGGCAGGGAAGGGAACACTGAAGCTTTCTTT. This chain joins TRBV2 and TRBJ1-1; possible D gene TRBD1, 5 bases. Germline V gene lookup returns CDR1 SNHLY and CDR2 FYNNEI. The CDR3 is 15 amino acids. V was trimmed by 5 bases and J by 1 base, leaving 14 bases between them.

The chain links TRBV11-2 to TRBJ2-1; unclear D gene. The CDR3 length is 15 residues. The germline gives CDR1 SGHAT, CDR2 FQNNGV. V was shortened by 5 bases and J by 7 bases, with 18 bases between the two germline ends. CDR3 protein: CASSPRGGVENEQFF. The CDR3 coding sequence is TGTGCCAGCAGCCCTCGCGGTGGAGTCGAGAATGAGCAGTTCTTC.

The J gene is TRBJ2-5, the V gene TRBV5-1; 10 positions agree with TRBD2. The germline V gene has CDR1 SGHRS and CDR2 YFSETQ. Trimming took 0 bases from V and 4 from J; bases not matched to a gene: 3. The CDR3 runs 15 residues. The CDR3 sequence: CASSLGTSGLETQYF. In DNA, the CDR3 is TGCGCCAGCAGCTTGGGGACTAGCGGACTAGAGACCCAGTACTTC.

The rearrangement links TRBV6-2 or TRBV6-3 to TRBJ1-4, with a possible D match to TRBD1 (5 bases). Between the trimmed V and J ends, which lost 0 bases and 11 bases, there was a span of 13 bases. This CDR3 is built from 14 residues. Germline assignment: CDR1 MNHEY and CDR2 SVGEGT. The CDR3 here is CASSYSDSYWKLFF. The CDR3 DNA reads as TGTGCCAGCAGTTACTCCGACAGCTACTGGAAACTGTTTTTT.

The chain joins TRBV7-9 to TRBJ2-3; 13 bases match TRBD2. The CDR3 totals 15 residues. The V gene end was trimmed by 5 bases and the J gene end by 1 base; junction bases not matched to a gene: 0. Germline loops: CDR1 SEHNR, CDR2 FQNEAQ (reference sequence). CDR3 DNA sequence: TGTGCCAGCAGCGGGACTAGCGGGGGCACAGATACGCAGTATTTT. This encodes CASSGTSGGTDTQYF. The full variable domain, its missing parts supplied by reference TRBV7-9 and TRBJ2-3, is DTGVSQNPRHKITKRGQNVTFRCDPISEHNRLYWYRQTLGQGPEFLTYFQNEAQLEKSRLLSDRFSAERPKGSFSTLEIQRTEQGDSAMYLCASSGTSGGTDTQYFGPGTRLTVL.

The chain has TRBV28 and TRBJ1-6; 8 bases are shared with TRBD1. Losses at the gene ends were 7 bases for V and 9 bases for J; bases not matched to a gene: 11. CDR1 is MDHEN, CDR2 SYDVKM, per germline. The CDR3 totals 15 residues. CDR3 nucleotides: TGTGCCAGCACTCCGAGCAGGGGGCGGTCTTCACCCCTCCACTTT. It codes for CASTPSRGRSSPLHF.

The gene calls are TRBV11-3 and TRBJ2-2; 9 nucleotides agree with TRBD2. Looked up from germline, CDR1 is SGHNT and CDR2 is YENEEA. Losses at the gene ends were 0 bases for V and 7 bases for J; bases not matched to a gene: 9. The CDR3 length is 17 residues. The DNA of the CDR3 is TGTGCCAGCAGCTTAGAAGGCGGGAGGGCCTTGGGCGGGGAGCTGTTTTTT. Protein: CASSLEGGRALGGELFF.

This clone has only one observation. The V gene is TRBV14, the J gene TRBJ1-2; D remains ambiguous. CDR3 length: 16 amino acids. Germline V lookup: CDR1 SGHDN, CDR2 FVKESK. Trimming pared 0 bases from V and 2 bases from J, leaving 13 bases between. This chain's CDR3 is CASSQDLRGINYGYTF. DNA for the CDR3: TGTGCCAGCAGCCAAGACTTAAGAGGGATAAACTATGGCTACACCTTC.

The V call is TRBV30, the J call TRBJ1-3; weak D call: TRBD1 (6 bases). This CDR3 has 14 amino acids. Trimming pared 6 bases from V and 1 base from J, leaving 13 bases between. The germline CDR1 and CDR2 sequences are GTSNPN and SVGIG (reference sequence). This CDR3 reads CACTQGRSGNTIYF. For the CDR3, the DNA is TGTGCCTGCACACAGGGCAGGTCTGGAAACACCATATATTTT. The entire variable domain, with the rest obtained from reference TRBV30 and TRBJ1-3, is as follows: SQTIHQWPATLVQPVGSPLSLECTVEGTSNPNLYWYRQAAGRGLQLLFYSVGIGQISSEVPQNLSASRPQDRQFILSSKKLLLSDSGFYLCACTQGRSGNTIYFGEGSWLTVV.

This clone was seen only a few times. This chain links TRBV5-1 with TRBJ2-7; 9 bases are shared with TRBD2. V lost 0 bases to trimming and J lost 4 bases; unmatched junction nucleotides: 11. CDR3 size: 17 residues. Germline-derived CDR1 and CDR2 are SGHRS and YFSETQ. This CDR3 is CASSLEGSGRSGYEQYF. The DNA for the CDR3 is TGCGCCAGCAGCTTGGAAGGTAGCGGGAGATCAGGGTACGAGCAGTACTTC.